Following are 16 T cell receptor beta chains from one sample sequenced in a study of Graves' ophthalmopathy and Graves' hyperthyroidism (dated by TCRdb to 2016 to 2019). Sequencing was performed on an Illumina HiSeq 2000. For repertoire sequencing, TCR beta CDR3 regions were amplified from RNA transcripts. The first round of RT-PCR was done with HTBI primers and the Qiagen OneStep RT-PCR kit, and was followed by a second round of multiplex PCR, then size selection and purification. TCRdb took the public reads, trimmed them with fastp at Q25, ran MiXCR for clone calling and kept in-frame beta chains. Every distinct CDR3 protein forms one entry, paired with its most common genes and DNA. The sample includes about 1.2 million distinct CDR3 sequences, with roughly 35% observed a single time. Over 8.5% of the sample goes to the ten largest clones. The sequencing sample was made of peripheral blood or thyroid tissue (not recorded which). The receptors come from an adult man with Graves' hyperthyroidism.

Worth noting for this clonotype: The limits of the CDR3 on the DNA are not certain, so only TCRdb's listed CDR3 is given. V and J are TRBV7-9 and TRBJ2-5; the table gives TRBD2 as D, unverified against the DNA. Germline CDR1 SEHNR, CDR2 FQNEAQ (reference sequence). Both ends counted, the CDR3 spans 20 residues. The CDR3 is CASSIYLCSVRLASVETQYF.

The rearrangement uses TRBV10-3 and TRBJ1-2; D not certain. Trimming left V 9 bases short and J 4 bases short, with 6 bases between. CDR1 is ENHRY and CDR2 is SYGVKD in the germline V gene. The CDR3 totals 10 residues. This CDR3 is CAITSYGYTF. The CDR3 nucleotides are TGTGCCATAACAAGCTATGGCTACACCTTC.

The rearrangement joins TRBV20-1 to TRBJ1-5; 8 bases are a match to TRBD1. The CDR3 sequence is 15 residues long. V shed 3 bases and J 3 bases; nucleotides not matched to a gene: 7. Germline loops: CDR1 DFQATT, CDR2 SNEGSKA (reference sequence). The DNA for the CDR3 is TGCAGTGCTAGGGGGACAGGCCGCCTCAATCAGCCCCAGCATTTT. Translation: CSARGTGRLNQPQHF.

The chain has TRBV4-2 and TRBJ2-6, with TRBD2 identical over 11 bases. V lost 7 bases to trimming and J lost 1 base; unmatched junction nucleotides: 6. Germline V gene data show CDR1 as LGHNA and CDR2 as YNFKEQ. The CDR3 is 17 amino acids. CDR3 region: CASTRTSGLSGANVLTF. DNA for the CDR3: TGTGCCAGCACCAGGACTAGCGGGCTTTCTGGGGCCAACGTCCTGACTTTC.

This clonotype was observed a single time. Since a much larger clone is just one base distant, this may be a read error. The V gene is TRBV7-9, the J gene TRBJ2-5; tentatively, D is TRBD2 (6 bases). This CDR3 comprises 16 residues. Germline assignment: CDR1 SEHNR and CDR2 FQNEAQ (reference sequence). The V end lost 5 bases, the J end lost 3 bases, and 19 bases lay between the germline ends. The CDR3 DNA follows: TGTGCCAGCAGCCCCCGCTGGACTATGCAAGAAGAGACCCAGTACTTC. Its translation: CASSPRWTMQEETQYF. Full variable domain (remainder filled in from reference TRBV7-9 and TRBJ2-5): DTGVSQNPRHKITKRGQNVTFRCDPISEHNRLYWYRQTLGQGPEFLTYFQNEAQLEKSRLLSDRFSAERPKGSFSTLEIQRTEQGDSAMYLCASSPRWTMQEETQYFGPGTRLLVL.

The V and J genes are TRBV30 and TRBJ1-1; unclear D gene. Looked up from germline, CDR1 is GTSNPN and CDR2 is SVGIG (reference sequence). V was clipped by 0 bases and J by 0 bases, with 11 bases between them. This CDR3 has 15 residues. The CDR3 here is CAWSVLDAMNTEAFF. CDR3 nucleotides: TGTGCCTGGAGTGTCCTAGACGCGATGAACACTGAAGCTTTCTTT.

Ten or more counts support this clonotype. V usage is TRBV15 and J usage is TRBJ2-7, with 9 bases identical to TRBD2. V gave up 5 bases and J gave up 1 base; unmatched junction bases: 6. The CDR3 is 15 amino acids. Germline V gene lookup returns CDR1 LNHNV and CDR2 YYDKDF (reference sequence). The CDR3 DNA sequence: TGTGCCACCAGCGGGAGTAGCGGGAGATCCTACGAGCAGTACTTC. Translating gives CATSGSSGRSYEQYF.

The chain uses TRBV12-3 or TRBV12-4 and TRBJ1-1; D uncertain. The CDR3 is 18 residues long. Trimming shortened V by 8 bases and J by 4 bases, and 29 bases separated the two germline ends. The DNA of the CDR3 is TGTGCCAGCCAATCCCCGGGAGGGTTAAAATTGAAGGGCACTGAAGCTTTCTTT. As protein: CASQSPGGLKLKGTEAFF.

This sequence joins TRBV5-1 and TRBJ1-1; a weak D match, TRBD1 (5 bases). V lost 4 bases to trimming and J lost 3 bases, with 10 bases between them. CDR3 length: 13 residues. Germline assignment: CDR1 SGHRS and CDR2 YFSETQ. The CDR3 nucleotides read TGCGCCAGCAGCCCACAGGATCACACTGAAGCTTTCTTT. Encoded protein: CASSPQDHTEAFF.

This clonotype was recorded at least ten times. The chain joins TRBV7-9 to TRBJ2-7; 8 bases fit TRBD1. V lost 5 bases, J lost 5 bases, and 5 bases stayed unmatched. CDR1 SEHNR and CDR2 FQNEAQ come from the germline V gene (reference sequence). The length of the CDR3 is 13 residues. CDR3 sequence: CASSGRGRDEQYF. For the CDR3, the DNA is TGTGCCAGCAGCGGCAGGGGGCGTGACGAGCAGTACTTC.

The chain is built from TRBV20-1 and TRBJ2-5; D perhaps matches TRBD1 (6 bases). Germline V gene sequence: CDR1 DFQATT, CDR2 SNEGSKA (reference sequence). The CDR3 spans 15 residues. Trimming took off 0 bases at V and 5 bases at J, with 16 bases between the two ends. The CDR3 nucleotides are TGCAGTGCTAGAGAAGGGGGTCGGGTATTGGAGACCCAGTACTTC. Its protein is CSAREGGRVLETQYF.

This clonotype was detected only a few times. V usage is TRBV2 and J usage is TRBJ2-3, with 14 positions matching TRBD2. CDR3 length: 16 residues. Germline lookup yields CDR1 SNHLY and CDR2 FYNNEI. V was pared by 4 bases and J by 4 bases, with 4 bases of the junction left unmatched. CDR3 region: CASSAGLAGGADTQYF. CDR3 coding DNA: TGTGCCAGCAGTGCCGGACTAGCGGGAGGAGCAGATACGCAGTATTTT.

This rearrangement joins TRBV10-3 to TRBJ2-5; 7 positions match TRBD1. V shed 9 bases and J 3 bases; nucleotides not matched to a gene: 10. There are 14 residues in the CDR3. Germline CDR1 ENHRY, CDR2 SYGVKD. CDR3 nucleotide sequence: TGTGCCATGGGACAGAATCGAAAAGAAGAGACCCAGTACTTC. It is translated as CAMGQNRKEETQYF.

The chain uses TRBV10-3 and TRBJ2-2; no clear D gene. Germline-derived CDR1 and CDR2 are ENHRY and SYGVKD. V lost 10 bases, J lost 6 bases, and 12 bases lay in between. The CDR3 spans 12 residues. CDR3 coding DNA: TGTGCCAGCAGCGCGTCCCCCGGGGAGCTGTTTTTT. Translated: CASSASPGELFF.

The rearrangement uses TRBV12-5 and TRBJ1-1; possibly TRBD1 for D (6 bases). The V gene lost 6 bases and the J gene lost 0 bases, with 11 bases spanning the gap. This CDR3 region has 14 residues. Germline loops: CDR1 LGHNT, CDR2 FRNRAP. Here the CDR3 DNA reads TGTGCTAGTGGATCGACAGGTATGAACACTGAAGCTTTCTTT. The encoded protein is CASGSTGMNTEAFF. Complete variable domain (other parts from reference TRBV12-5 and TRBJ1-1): DARVTQTPRHKVTEMGQEVTMRCQPILGHNTVFWYRQTMMQGLELLAYFRNRAPLDDSGMPKDRFSAEMPDATLATLKIQPSEPRDSAVYFCASGSTGMNTEAFFGQGTRLTVV.

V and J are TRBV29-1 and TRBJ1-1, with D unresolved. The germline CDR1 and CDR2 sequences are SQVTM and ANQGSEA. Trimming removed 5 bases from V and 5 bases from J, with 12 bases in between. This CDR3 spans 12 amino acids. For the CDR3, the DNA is TGCAGCGTTTTCCAGCCCGGGACTGAAGCTTTCTTT. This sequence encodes CSVFQPGTEAFF.